These T cell receptor beta chains were read from a single sample in a study of blood T cell repertoires in COVID-19. Clones were sequenced by immunoSEQ multiplex PCR, and TCRdb holds only the in-frame ones, with some missing. The profile shows 200,000 to 250,000 clones, 92% of them singletons. Sequenced material: peripheral blood. The receptors stem from a man in his thirties or forties with acute or convalescent COVID-19. The CDR3 runs from the conserved cysteine through the conserved F or W. The order of the fields is J gene, D gene, V gene, clone size, CDR3 length, CDR3 DNA, CDR3 protein. A D gene is named only where the DNA matches it firmly. The size field is filled for only some rows; it gives once, few, many or a size class.

j_call: TRBJ2-1; d_call: TRBD2; v_call: TRBV6-4; clone_size: -; cdr3_length: 15; cdr3_nt: TGTGCCAGCAGTGGGACTAGCGGGAGTAAAAATGAGCAGTTCTTC; cdr3_aa: CASSGTSGSKNEQFF
j_call: TRBJ2-7; d_call: -; v_call: TRBV28; clone_size: -; cdr3_length: 14; cdr3_nt: TGTGCCAGCAGACTCGGGACAACTTTTTACGAGCAGTACTTC; cdr3_aa: CASRLGTTFYEQYF
j_call: TRBJ2-2; d_call: TRBD1; v_call: TRBV5-1; clone_size: -; cdr3_length: 14; cdr3_nt: TGCGCCAGCAGCCCGGGACAGGGGAGCGGGGAGCTGTTTTTT; cdr3_aa: CASSPGQGSGELFF
j_call: TRBJ1-5; d_call: TRBD1; v_call: TRBV4-2; clone_size: -; cdr3_length: 17; cdr3_nt: TGTGCCAGCAGCTCATCGAGTTCCCCAGGGGGTAATCAGCCCCAGCATTTT; cdr3_aa: CASSSSSSPGGNQPQHF
j_call: TRBJ1-1; d_call: -; v_call: TRBV30; clone_size: -; cdr3_length: 13; cdr3_nt: TGTGCCTGGAGTAGGGGCCTGAACACTGAAGCTTTCTTT; cdr3_aa: CAWSRGLNTEAFF
j_call: TRBJ1-1; d_call: -; v_call: TRBV6-5; clone_size: once; cdr3_length: 10; cdr3_nt: TGTGCCAGCAGCGGACAGCGCGGTTTCTTT; cdr3_aa: CASSGQRGFF
j_call: TRBJ1-5; d_call: TRBD1; v_call: TRBV5-1; clone_size: -; cdr3_length: 14; cdr3_nt: TGCGCCATTACTATCAGGGGGAGTAGTCAGCCCCAGCATTTT; cdr3_aa: CAITIRGSSQPQHF
j_call: TRBJ1-2; d_call: TRBD1; v_call: TRBV18; clone_size: -; cdr3_length: 13; cdr3_nt: TGTGCCAGCTCACCTTCGACAGGGGAAGGCTACACCTTC; cdr3_aa: CASSPSTGEGYTF
j_call: TRBJ1-2; d_call: -; v_call: TRBV30; clone_size: few; cdr3_length: 12; cdr3_nt: TGTGCCTGGAGTGCCAGGGACTATGGCTACACCTTC; cdr3_aa: CAWSARDYGYTF
j_call: TRBJ2-1; d_call: TRBD2; v_call: TRBV25-1; clone_size: -; cdr3_length: 16; cdr3_nt: TGTGCCAGCAGTGGGACGGGGGGTTGTCTGGGCAATGAGCAGTTCTTC; cdr3_aa: CASSGTGGCLGNEQFF